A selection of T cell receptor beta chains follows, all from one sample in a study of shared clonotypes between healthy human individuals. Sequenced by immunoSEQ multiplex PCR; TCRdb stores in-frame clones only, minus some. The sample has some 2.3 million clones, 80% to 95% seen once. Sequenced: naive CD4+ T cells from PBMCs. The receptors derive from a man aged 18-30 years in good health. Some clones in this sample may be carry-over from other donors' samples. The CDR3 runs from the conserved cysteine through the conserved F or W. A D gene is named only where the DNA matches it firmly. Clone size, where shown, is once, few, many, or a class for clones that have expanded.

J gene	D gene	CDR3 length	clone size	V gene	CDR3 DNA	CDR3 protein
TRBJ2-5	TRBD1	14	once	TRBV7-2	TGTGCCAGCAGCTCCGACAGGGGGCAAGAGACCCAGTACTTC	CASSSDRGQETQYF
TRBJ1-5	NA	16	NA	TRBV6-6	TGTGCCAGCAGTTATCTTGCGATTGGATATAATCAGCCCCAGCATTTT	CASSYLAIGYNQPQHF
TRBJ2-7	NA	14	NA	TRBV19	TGTGCCAGTAGTACCCCCGGGAGCTCCTACGAGCAGTACTTC	CASSTPGSSYEQYF
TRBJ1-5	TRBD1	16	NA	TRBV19	TGTGCCAGTAGTGCACCGGGACAGTGGCGCAATCAGCCCCAGCATTTT	CASSAPGQWRNQPQHF
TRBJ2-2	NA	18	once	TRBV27	TGTGCCAGCAGTAACGCTAAATTAGCGGATTCGAACACCGGGGAGCTGTTTTTT	CASSNAKLADSNTGELFF
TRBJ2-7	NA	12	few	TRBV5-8	TGTGCCAGCAGCTTGGCTACCTACGAGCAGTACTTC	CASSLATYEQYF
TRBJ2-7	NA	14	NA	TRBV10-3	TGTGCCATCTCCACGGGGGACGCGAACTACGAGCAGTACTTC	CAISTGDANYEQYF
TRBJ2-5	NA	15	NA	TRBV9	TGTGCCAGCAGCGTAGTTGTTGGCCCAGGGGAGACCCAGTACTTC	CASSVVVGPGETQYF
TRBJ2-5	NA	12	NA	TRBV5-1	TGCGCCAGCAGCGAGCGCCAAGAGACCCAGTACTTC	CASSERQETQYF
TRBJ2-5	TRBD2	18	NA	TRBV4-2	TGTGCCAGCAGCCTACCACCCCGGGCTAGCGGGAGAAGAGAGACCCAGTACTTC	CASSLPPRASGRRETQYF
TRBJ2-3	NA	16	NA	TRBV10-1	TGCGCCAGCAGTGAGTCAAGTCGGGGAAGCACAGATACGCAGTATTTT	CASSESSRGSTDTQYF
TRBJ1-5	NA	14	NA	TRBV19	TGTGCCAGTAGTAAAGACCGATTCAATCAGCCCCAGCATTTT	CASSKDRFNQPQHF
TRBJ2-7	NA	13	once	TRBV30	TGTGCCTGGAGTGGGTGGGGATCCTACGAGCAGTACTTC	CAWSGWGSYEQYF
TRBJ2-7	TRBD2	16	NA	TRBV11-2	TGTGCCAGCAGCTCTAGGGCGGGACTAGCGACCTACGAGCAGTACTTC	CASSSRAGLATYEQYF
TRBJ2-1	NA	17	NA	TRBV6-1	TGTGCCAGCAGTGGAGGGTTTAGCGGAAATTCCTACAATGAGCAGTTCTTC	CASSGGFSGNSYNEQFF
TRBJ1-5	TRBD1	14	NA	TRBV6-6	TGTGCCAGCACCCACGACAGGGTTGGTCAGCCCCAGCATTTT	CASTHDRVGQPQHF
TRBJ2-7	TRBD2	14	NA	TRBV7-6	TGTGCCAGCAGCGGGCCGGGAGGGACCTACGAGCAGTACTTC	CASSGPGGTYEQYF
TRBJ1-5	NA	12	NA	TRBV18	TGTGCCAGCTCACCAGGTAATCAGCCCCAGCATTTT	CASSPGNQPQHF
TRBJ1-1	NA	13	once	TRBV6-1	TGTGCCAGCACCAGCTACAGGGACACTGAAGCTTTCTTT	CASTSYRDTEAFF
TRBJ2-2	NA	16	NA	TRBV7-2	TGTGCCAGCAGCTATCCCGGGACACCAAACACCGGGGAGCTGTTTTTT	CASSYPGTPNTGELFF
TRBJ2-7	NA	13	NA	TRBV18	TGTGCCAGCTCACAAGCCCGGGAAAACGAGCAGTACTTC	CASSQARENEQYF
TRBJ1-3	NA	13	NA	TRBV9	TGTGCCAGCAGCGTAGTCCCCCAAAACACCATATATTTT	CASSVVPQNTIYF
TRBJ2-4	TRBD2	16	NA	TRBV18	TGTGCCAGCTCATTACAAGTGAGCGGGAGTACGGACATTCAGTACTTC	CASSLQVSGSTDIQYF
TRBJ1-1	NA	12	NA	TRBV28	TGTGCCAGCAATCGGAGGGGCACTGAAGCTTTCTTT	CASNRRGTEAFF
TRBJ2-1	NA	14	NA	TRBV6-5	TGTGCCAGCAGTTACCGGGAGTACGTGGATGAGCAGTTCTTC	CASSYREYVDEQFF
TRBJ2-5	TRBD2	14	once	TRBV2	TGTGCCAGCAGTGAAACGGCGGGAGGAAAGACCCAGTACTTC	CASSETAGGKTQYF
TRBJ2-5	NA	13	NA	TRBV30	TGTGCCTGGAGTGTACAGTTCCAAGAGACCCAGTACTTC	CAWSVQFQETQYF
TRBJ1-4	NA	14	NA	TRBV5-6	TGTGCCAGCAGCTCGACAGAGGTTGTGCCAAAACTGTTTTTT	CASSSTEVVPKLFF
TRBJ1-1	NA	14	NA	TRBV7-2	TGTGCCAGCAGCCGCGGACAGTTAAACACTGAAGCTTTCTTT	CASSRGQLNTEAFF
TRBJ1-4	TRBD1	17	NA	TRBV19	TGTGCCAGTACCCCCCTGGGGACAGGGATTACTAATGAAAAACTGTTTTTT	CASTPLGTGITNEKLFF
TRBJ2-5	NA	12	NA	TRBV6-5	TGTGCCAGCAGTTACCCCCAAGCCACCCAGTACTTC	CASSYPQATQYF
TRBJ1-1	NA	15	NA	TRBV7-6	TGTGCCAGCAGCTTAAGAGGGCAGGGAGGCACTGAAGCTTTCTTT	CASSLRGQGGTEAFF
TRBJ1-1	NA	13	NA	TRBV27	TGTGCCAGCAGTTTAGTGAGAGGTACTGAAGCTTTCTTT	CASSLVRGTEAFF
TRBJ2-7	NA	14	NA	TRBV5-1	TGCGCCAGCACCCGCCGCCAGGGGGGCAACGAGCAGTACTTC	CASTRRQGGNEQYF
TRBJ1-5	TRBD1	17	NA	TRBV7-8	TGTGCCAGCAGCTTAGGAGAGGGAGGGGGCTCGAGTCAGCCCCAGCATTTT	CASSLGEGGGSSQPQHF
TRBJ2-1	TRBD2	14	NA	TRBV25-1	TGTGCCAGCAGTTTAAGCGGGAGGAGAAATGAGCAGTTCTTC	CASSLSGRRNEQFF
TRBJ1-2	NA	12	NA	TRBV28	TGTGCCAGCAGTTTCCAGGGTCTTGGCTACACCTTC	CASSFQGLGYTF
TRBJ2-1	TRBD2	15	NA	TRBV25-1	TGTGCCAGCAGTGGTCCGCTAGCGGTCTACAATGAGCAGTTCTTC	CASSGPLAVYNEQFF
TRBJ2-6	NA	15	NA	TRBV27	TGTGCCAGCAGTTTCAAGGACTCTGGGGCCAACGTCCTGACTTTC	CASSFKDSGANVLTF
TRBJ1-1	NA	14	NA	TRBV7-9	TGTGCCAGTAGACGTTCGGGGGGCGGCACTGAAGCTTTCTTT	CASRRSGGGTEAFF
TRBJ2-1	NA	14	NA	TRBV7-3	TGTGCCAGCAGCACCGGGCTTCCCTACAATGAGCAGTTCTTC	CASSTGLPYNEQFF
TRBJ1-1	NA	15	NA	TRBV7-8	TGTGCCAGCAGCTTAGCCCGACAGATGAACACTGAAGCTTTCTTT	CASSLARQMNTEAFF
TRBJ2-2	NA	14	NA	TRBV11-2	TGTGCCAGCAGCTTAGAAGCTTTCGGCGGGGAGCTGTTTTTT	CASSLEAFGGELFF
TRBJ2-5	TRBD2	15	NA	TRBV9	TGTGCCAGCAGCGCAGATGCGGGAGGGCCAGAGACCCAGTACTTC	CASSADAGGPETQYF
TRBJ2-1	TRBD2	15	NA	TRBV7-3	TGTGCCAGCAGCTCGGGACTAGCGCCGTACAATGAGCAGTTCTTC	CASSSGLAPYNEQFF
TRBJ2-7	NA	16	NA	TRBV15	TGTGCCACCAGCAGAGATCCCCCCGGCGAACCCTACGAGCAGTACTTC	CATSRDPPGEPYEQYF